These 3 T cell receptor beta chains share one sample of origin, sequenced in a study of T cells after yellow fever vaccination (dated by TCRdb to between 2018 and 2020). This specimen's treatment or condition label, per the study, means: live attenuated yellow fever vaccine strain. The library was produced with 5' RACE. The listed sequencing device is Illumina HiSeq 2500. The raw public reads went through TCRdb reprocessing: fastp at Q25, MiXCR clone calling, in-frame beta chains kept. One record per CDR3 amino acid sequence lists the most common genes and DNA. Recorded for this sample are about 370,000 distinct CDR3 sequences; approximately 10% of them occurred a single time. 18% of the sample belongs to the ten largest clones. The material was PBMCs, obtained on the day of the first yellow fever vaccination. The receptors come from a man aged 18-30 years who received the YFV17D yellow fever vaccine.

V is TRBV13 and J is TRBJ2-5; D is ambiguous. From germline, CDR1 is PRHDT and CDR2 FYEKMQ (reference sequence). This CDR3 region has 15 residues. The V end was cut by 6 bases, the J end by 1 base, with 15 bases between. The CDR3 spells CASSPRPAAQETQYF. The CDR3 DNA follows: TGTGCCAGCAGTCCCCGACCCGCAGCCCAAGAGACCCAGTACTTC.

Only a few counts were recorded for this clonotype. V and J are TRBV4-1 and TRBJ1-4; D gene ambiguous. This CDR3 region has 15 residues. Trimming removed 1 base at V and 0 bases at J, with 6 bases between. Germline CDR1 MGHRA, CDR2 YSYEKL. CDR3 loop: CASSQGRSTNEKLFF. CDR3 bases: TGCGCCAGCAGCCAAGGTCGGTCAACTAATGAAAAACTGTTTTTT.

This clonotype has only a few counts. The chain uses TRBV7-7 and TRBJ2-2, with 10 nucleotides matching TRBD2. Germline trimming cut 5 bases from V and 6 bases from J; bases unmatched to any gene: 9. In germline, CDR1 is SSHAT, CDR2 FNYEAQ (reference sequence). This CDR3 has 16 amino acids. Here the CDR3 DNA reads TGTGCCAGCAGCCCCCAAGCGGGGGGGCAGGCCGGGGAGCTGTTTTTT. Translated: CASSPQAGGQAGELFF. Filled out from reference TRBV7-7 and TRBJ2-2, the complete variable domain reads GAGVSQSPRYKVTKRGQDVTLRCDPISSHATLYWYQQALGQGPEFLTYFNYEAQPDKSGLPSDRFSAERPEGSISTLTIQRTEQRDSAMYRCASSPQAGGQAGELFFGEGSRLTVL.